A single sample gave rise to the 25 T cell receptor beta chains below, sequenced in a study of cytomegalovirus exposure and HLA in healthy donors. In the PCR, 60 Vbeta and 13 Jbeta primers were used. Sequencing was performed with immunoSEQ multiplex PCR; in TCRdb, only in-frame clones are kept and a portion is missing. The table has some 180,000 clones, roughly nine tenths seen once; the top ten hold 0.2% to 0.3%. The material sequenced was PBMCs. The receptors shown here come from a girl less than two years old in good health and CMV-seronegative.

Only a few counts were recorded for this clone. The V and J genes are TRBV25-1 and TRBJ1-1, with TRBD1 as a possible D gene (6 bases). Germline CDR1 is MGHDK and CDR2 is SYGVNS. V was trimmed by 10 bases and J by 7 bases, leaving 22 bases between them. This CDR3 comprises 14 residues. The CDR3 region has the DNA TGTGCCACCCCCCCATCGACAGGCGCCGGTGAAGCTTTCTTT. Amino acid sequence: CATPPSTGAGEAFF.

The chain joins TRBV11-2 to TRBJ1-1, with 11 bases fitting TRBD1. Germline V gene data show CDR1 as SGHAT and CDR2 as FQNNGV. Losses at the gene ends were 0 bases for V and 10 bases for J; bases not matched to a gene: 7. This CDR3 spans 15 amino acids. The CDR3 reads CASSLDVADRGPAFF. CDR3 nucleotides: TGTGCCAGCAGCTTAGACGTGGCGGACAGGGGGCCAGCTTTCTTT.

V gene TRBV5-1 combines with J gene TRBJ1-5; no clear D. The CDR3 consists of 13 residues. Germline V gene data show CDR1 as SGHRS and CDR2 as YFSETQ. V was pared by 1 base and J by 7 bases, with 9 bases between. The CDR3: CASSLSWEQPQHF. For the CDR3, the DNA is TGCGCCAGCAGCTTGTCCTGGGAGCAGCCCCAGCATTTT.

The rearrangement uses TRBV5-1 and TRBJ2-5, with 8 bases fitting TRBD1. V shed 4 bases, J shed 5 bases, and the junction held 10 bases outside the gene matches. Germline V CDR1 and CDR2: SGHRS, YFSETQ. The CDR3 has 15 amino acids. CDR3 nucleotide sequence: TGCGCCAGCAGCCCTGGACAGGGTGGTTGGGAGACCCAGTACTTC. It specifies CASSPGQGGWETQYF.

The chain carries TRBV7-7 and TRBJ2-7, with TRBD1 as a possible D gene (5 bases). The germline gives CDR1 SSHAT, CDR2 FNYEAQ (reference sequence). The CDR3 runs 13 residues. V was shortened by 1 base and J by 4 bases, with 8 bases between the two germline ends. CDR3 amino acids: CASSLEAGYEQYF. CDR3 sequence (DNA): TGTGCCAGCAGCTTAGAAGCAGGGTACGAGCAGTACTTC.

This clone has more than one count but fewer than ten. J is TRBJ2-1 and V is TRBV11-2, with D possibly TRBD2 on 5 matching bases. The CDR3 consists of 15 residues. V was pared by 5 bases and J by 0 bases, with 11 bases between. Germline assignment: CDR1 SGHAT and CDR2 FQNNGV. CDR3 amino acids: CASSLAGSSYNEQFF. CDR3 coding DNA: TGTGCCAGCAGCCTCGCGGGTAGCTCCTACAATGAGCAGTTCTTC.

V is TRBV5-1 and J is TRBJ1-5, with TRBD1 identical over 8 bases. Germline-derived CDR1 and CDR2 are SGHRS and YFSETQ. There are 15 residues in the CDR3. Losses at the gene ends were 5 bases for V and 8 bases for J; bases not matched to a gene: 12. CDR3 DNA: TGCGCCAGCAGTTCAGGGGGCGGCGGTGGGGAGCCCCAGCATTTT. Encoded protein: CASSSGGGGGEPQHF.

The chain combines TRBV7-9 with TRBJ2-3; possible D gene TRBD1, 5 bases. CDR1 is SEHNR, CDR2 FQNEAQ, per germline (reference sequence). Deletions cut 6 bases from V and 3 bases from J, with 7 bases between. The CDR3 has 12 amino acids. The CDR3 sequence is CASRQGTDTQYF. The CDR3 DNA reads TGTGCCAGCAGGCAGGGTACAGATACGCAGTATTTT.

This chain joins TRBV15 and TRBJ2-4; 7 bases map to TRBD2. Trimming at V came to 9 bases and at J to 1 base, leaving 15 bases not matched to a gene. This CDR3 has 17 amino acids. Germline CDR1 and CDR2: LNHNV and YYDKDF (reference sequence). In DNA, the CDR3 is TGTGCCACGCCTCGGACTAGGTTTGGGTTGGCCAAAAACATTCAGTACTTC. Encoded protein: CATPRTRFGLAKNIQYF.

This clone appeared once. The CDR3 region is CASSLLGGPQRNMNTEAFF. Written as DNA, the CDR3 is TGTGCCAGCAGCTTACTGGGAGGACCGCAACGAAACATGAACACTGAAGCTTTCTTT. The chain has TRBV7-6 and TRBJ1-1, with D uncertain. This CDR3 comprises 19 residues. Germline CDR1 and CDR2: SGHVS and FNYEAQ. Trimming took off 2 bases at V and 0 bases at J, with 22 bases between the two ends.

The chain joins TRBV29-1 to TRBJ2-7, with 7 bases matching TRBD2. The CDR3 has 12 amino acids. Looked up from germline, CDR1 is SQVTM and CDR2 is ANQGSEA. Trimming took 7 bases from V and 5 from J; bases not matched to a gene: 8. In DNA, the CDR3 is TGCAGCGGTGGGCAGGGAGGGAACGAGCAGTACTTC. Translating gives CSGGQGGNEQYF.

The V call is TRBV7-8, the J call TRBJ2-7; 9 bases line up with TRBD1. The germline CDR1 and CDR2 sequences are SGHVS and FQNEAQ. This CDR3 is built from 17 residues. J lost 5 bases, V lost 1 base, and 12 bases had no gene match. As DNA, the CDR3 is TGTGCCAGCAGCTTAGGGGGGTACAGGGGGCGCAGAGACGAGCAGTACTTC. Translated: CASSLGGYRGRRDEQYF.

The chain combines TRBV19 with TRBJ2-2; D is perhaps TRBD1 (6 bases). Between the trimmed V and J ends, which lost 3 bases and 0 bases, there was a span of 8 bases. The CDR3 runs 15 residues. From germline, CDR1 is LNHDA and CDR2 SQIVND (reference sequence). The CDR3 sequence is CASSMWTANTGELFF. DNA of the CDR3: TGTGCCAGTAGTATGTGGACAGCGAACACCGGGGAGCTGTTTTTT.

This rearrangement joins TRBV29-1 to TRBJ1-5; D unresolved. Germline CDR1 SQVTM, CDR2 ANQGSEA. The CDR3 sequence is 13 residues long. The V end lost 1 base, the J end lost 3 bases, and 7 bases lay between the germline ends. The CDR3 protein is CSVEGTYNQPQHF. CDR3 DNA sequence: TGCAGCGTTGAAGGTACCTACAATCAGCCCCAGCATTTT.

This clone was observed once. The rearrangement links TRBV9 to TRBJ1-3, with D hard to call. The CDR3 has 15 residues. Trimming stripped 3 bases from V and 0 bases from J, with 10 bases between. Germline V gene lookup returns CDR1 SGDLS and CDR2 YYNGEE. CDR3 DNA: TGTGCCAGCAGCGCCCGGTCAAGCTCTGGAAACACCATATATTTT. Translation: CASSARSSSGNTIYF.

V and J are TRBV5-4 and TRBJ1-2; the match to TRBD1 covers 7 bases. The CDR3 covers 16 residues. V gave up 1 base and J gave up 4 bases; unmatched junction bases: 10. Germline values: CDR1 SGHNT, CDR2 YYREEE (reference sequence). CDR3 in DNA: TGTGCCAGCAGCTTGAGGGCGGCAGGGGGTAGCTATGGCTACACCTTC. Amino acid sequence: CASSLRAAGGSYGYTF.

This clone was picked up a small number of times. This chain uses TRBV5-1 with TRBJ2-5, with D possibly being TRBD2 (5 bases). CDR1 is SGHRS, CDR2 YFSETQ, per germline. This CDR3 comprises 15 residues. Trimming cost V 4 bases and J 5 bases, with 18 bases left between them. The CDR3 spells CASSPGGFQRETQYF. In DNA, the CDR3 is TGCGCCAGCAGCCCCGGCGGGTTTCAGCGTGAGACCCAGTACTTC.

The V and J genes are TRBV6-5 and TRBJ1-2, with TRBD1 matching 8 bases. V dropped 0 bases and J dropped 6; count of bases not matched to a gene: 6. The germline V gene has CDR1 MNHEY and CDR2 SVGAGI. This CDR3 is built from 15 residues. CDR3 region: CASSYSIRGLDGYTF. In DNA, the CDR3 is TGTGCCAGCAGTTACTCGATCAGGGGGCTTGATGGCTACACCTTC.

The rearrangement links TRBV25-1 to TRBJ1-4; D may be TRBD1 (6 bases). Trimming left V 2 bases short and J 6 bases short, with 19 bases between. The CDR3 has 17 residues. Germline CDR1 is MGHDK and CDR2 is SYGVNS. The CDR3 here is CASSEPGTMARDEKLFF. CDR3 nucleotide sequence: TGTGCCAGCAGTGAACCCGGGACAATGGCGCGGGATGAAAAACTGTTTTTT.

The chain uses TRBV27 and TRBJ2-2; D gene ambiguous. Trimming cost V 0 bases and J 9 bases, with 11 bases left between them. The CDR3 is made up of 14 amino acids. Germline values: CDR1 MNHEY, CDR2 SMNVEV (reference sequence). The CDR3 DNA follows: TGTGCCAGCAGTTTATCGAGAGCTGCTAGGGAGCTGTTTTTT. Its translation: CASSLSRAARELFF.

The V and J genes are TRBV4-2 and TRBJ2-2, with D hard to call. CDR3 length: 14 residues. Per germline, CDR1 LGHNA and CDR2 YNFKEQ. Trimming took off 4 bases at V and 10 bases at J, with 16 bases between the two ends. CDR3 bases: TGTGCCAGCAGCCGAATAACCCCCGGAGAGGAGCTGTTTTTT. Amino acids: CASSRITPGEELFF.

This chain links TRBV19 with TRBJ1-6; 8 nucleotides align to TRBD1. The germline gives CDR1 LNHDA, CDR2 SQIVND (reference sequence). Trimming cost V 6 bases and J 7 bases; bases outside gene matches: 8. CDR3 length equals 15 residues. CDR3 in amino acids: CASSWTGSMNSPLHF. The CDR3, as DNA: TGTGCCAGTAGCTGGACAGGGTCTATGAATTCACCCCTCCACTTT.

This chain joins TRBV30 and TRBJ1-4; D gene ambiguous. Germline V gene lookup returns CDR1 GTSNPN and CDR2 SVGIG (reference sequence). The CDR3 has 16 residues. V was pared by 4 bases and J by 4 bases, with 19 bases between. The CDR3 DNA reads as TGTGCCTGGATCGCTACTCGTGGAGAGATTAATGAAAAACTGTTTTTT. Its translation: CAWIATRGEINEKLFF.

This clone was picked up one time. V is TRBV4-2 and J is TRBJ2-7, with a possible D match to TRBD1 (5 bases). Germline CDR1 LGHNA, CDR2 YNFKEQ. The CDR3 extends over 18 amino acids. The ends were cut back, 0 bases at V and 6 bases at J, with 24 bases in the middle. CDR3 sequence (DNA): TGTGCCAGCAGCCAAGAAACCCGACAGCCGGTTATGCCGGCCGAGCAGTACTTC. Translating it yields CASSQETRQPVMPAEQYF.

The CDR3 spells CASSRSTGTQHF. DNA for the CDR3: TGTGCCAGCAGTCGTTCTACAGGGACCCAGCATTTT. The rearrangement links TRBV5-6 to TRBJ1-5; a possible D gene is TRBD1 (6 bases). Germline V CDR1 and CDR2: SGHDT, YYEEEE. V lost 5 bases and J lost 11, with 14 bases in between. This CDR3 region has 12 residues.